What follows describes a single T cell receptor (beta chain). The CDR3 has 17 amino acids. The germline V gene has CDR1 SEHNR and CDR2 FQNEAQ (reference sequence). The V segment lost 3 bases and the J segment 7 bases; nucleotides outside the gene matches: 14. The sample comes from a study of blood T cell repertoires in COVID-19. Study summary: Spain, Italy and the United States supplied samples that represented acute and convalescent COVID-19. Sources were T cells, B-cell-depleted T cells, or PBMCs; the material itself was cDNA or gDNA.

Under the authors' procedure: Reference gene primer amplification yielded estimated nucleated cell counts. Libraries were prepared by immunoSEQ multiplex PCR; TCRdb keeps only in-frame clonotypes and omits some of them. The V and J calls and clone size are taken from that table; D and trimming were inferred from the DNA. The sample yields over 90,000 clones, more than 70% seen once. The source is a human donor in a cohort sampled during active COVID-19. This chain links TRBV7-9 with TRBJ2-2; 7 bases are shared with TRBD1. Sequencing was done on a sample of peripheral blood. The CDR3 DNA is TGTGCCAGCAGCTTCCGGGACAGCCGCACTTCCGGCGGGGAGCTGTTTTTT. Translated, it gives CASSFRDSRTSGGELFF.